Below are 3 T cell receptor beta chains sequenced from a single sample in a study of blood T cell repertoires in COVID-19. The data were produced by immunoSEQ multiplex PCR, yet TCRdb's version contains in-frame clones alone and is incomplete. The sample shows 190,000 or so clones, about 81% of them seen only once. Sequencing used peripheral blood. The receptors come from a woman of 80 years or more with COVID-19, enrolled during active disease.

The chain has TRBV5-4 and TRBJ2-1, with D possibly TRBD2 on 6 matching bases. Germline V lookup: CDR1 SGHNT, CDR2 YYREEE (reference sequence). The CDR3 runs to 17 residues. Trimming left V 4 bases short and J 5 bases short, with 22 bases between. CDR3 amino acids: CASSQTRSSDLNNEQFF. The CDR3 DNA sequence: TGTGCCAGCAGCCAGACAAGATCTAGCGACTTGAACAATGAGCAGTTCTTC. Variable domain in full (rest from reference TRBV5-4 and TRBJ2-1): ETGVTQSPTHLIKTRGQQVTLRCSSQSGHNTVSWYQQALGQGPQFIFQYYREEENGRGNFPPRFSGLQFPNYSSELNVNALELDDSALYLCASSQTRSSDLNNEQFFGPGTRLTVL.

V usage is TRBV29-1 and J usage is TRBJ1-1, with D hard to call. CDR1 and CDR2 (germline): SQVTM, ANQGSEA. Trimming took off 2 bases at V and 0 bases at J, with 7 bases between the two ends. The CDR3 length is 13 residues. CDR3 DNA: TGCAGCGTTGAAACAGCCATGAACACTGAAGCTTTCTTT. Its translation: CSVETAMNTEAFF.

V is TRBV24-1 and J is TRBJ2-5; maybe TRBD2 (6 bases). This CDR3 spans 14 amino acids. Trimming stripped 2 bases from V and 0 bases from J, with 6 bases between. Germline V lookup: CDR1 KGHDR, CDR2 SFDVKD. The CDR3 DNA follows: TGTGCCACCAGTGATTGGAGGGACCAAGAGACCCAGTACTTC. The encoded protein is CATSDWRDQETQYF.